This TCR beta chain was identified in a study of identical twins listed by TCRdb under 2016. Study-wide context: The study deep-sequenced TCR alpha and beta repertoires from monozygotic twins, unrelated adults of various ages and cord blood to test whether fetal clonotypes persist. To rule out contamination, replicate twin experiments were performed at different times with different library preparation protocols. Points the paper makes about the study in general: Fewer insertions were carried by abundant cord blood beta clonotypes; a weaker similar trend was observed in young adult naive repertoires, while no such trend was observed in memory repertoires. Out-of-frame TCR alpha sharing in monozygotic twins was systematically underestimated by recombination models, whereas sharing between unrelated individuals was in agreement with the recombination models. Compared with coincidental sharing between unrelated individuals, out-of-frame TCR alpha sequences shared between twins showed an excess of sequences with low generation probability. Because the same donors could not be followed over many years, the conclusions relied on cross-sectional statistical analysis. Excess twin sharing in beta out-of-frame sequences was weaker because fewer shared sequences lowered the signal-to-noise ratio. Zero-insertion analyses could be partly confounded by invariant T cells such as MAIT and iNKT, although diverse VJ usage argued against such confounding for most clonotypes.

This clonotype has only a few counts. Its recognized antigen is unknown. Nothing much larger sits one base from this clone, and base qualities are not available. Every donor was a healthy Caucasian. Three pairs of female monozygotic twins, all aged roughly 18 to 30 years, were included in the twin cohort. CD4+ and CD8+ T cell populations were isolated with positive isolation kits from Invitrogen. Libraries were prepared through 5' RACE. TCRdb lists the instrument as Illumina HiSeq 2000. A universal primer binding site was added through template switching, and the final cDNA carried a unique molecular identifier so that TCR cDNA molecules could be counted accurately. First-strand cDNA for TCR alpha and beta chains was synthesized from specific primers in the conserved constant-segment region. To control for contamination, every cDNA library carried two barcodes: a SMART-Mk sample barcode plus Illumina barcodes. Two successive PCR steps introduced TruSeq adapter sequences along with Illumina sample barcodes. The Illumina HiSeq platform was used with custom primers to sequence TCR alpha and beta cDNA libraries. From the authors' description of their analysis: MiGEC was used to process raw reads and extract unique molecular identifiers, and MiXCR was used to find CDR3 positions. For each individual, recombination models were inferred using an EM algorithm with the repgenHMM and IGoR tools. The analysis of shared clonotypes was done with the tcR package in R, with sharing normalized by the product of cloneset sizes. To study raw recombination free of thymic and clonal selection effects, out-of-frame nonproductive sequences were analyzed. TCRdb trimmed public reads at Q25 via fastp, called clones via MiXCR and kept in-frame beta chains. Each entry is one CDR3 protein sequence, shown with its most common DNA and genes. TCRdb's processing, not the authors' own work, is the source of the V and J calls. Within this sample are around 230,000 distinct CDR3 sequences, with under 8.5% of them counted one time only. In total, the top ten clones hold about 15% of the sample.

The same data also went into a second study, on T cells expressing NK-cell markers. As that second study puts it: In sorted CD3+CD56+NKG2C+, CD3+CD56+NKG2C- and CD3+CD56-NKG2C+ T-cell subsets from eight donors, TCR beta-chain repertoires were profiled. Among the eight sequenced donors, only one was HCMV-seronegative, while the other seven were HCMV-seropositive. In several experiments an anti-gammadeltaTCR antibody was added to restrict sorting to alphabetaTCR-expressing T cells. In roughly 6 donors, the dominant CD3+CD56+NKG2C+ clonotypes ranked among the top 10 CD8+ clonotypes, making up about 1.0-7.5% of CD8+ T cells. Those dominant clonotypes were again the most abundant among CD3+CD56-NKG2C+ cells in a handful of donors, at roughly 28.3-60.1%. Whether the expanded NKG2C-expressing T cell clones were specific for HCMV antigens remained unclear. The eight sequenced donors were randomly selected healthy volunteers, three men and five women. A commercial ELISA kit detecting HCMV-specific IgG in serum was used to determine HCMV serostatus. Reads were demultiplexed and grouped by UMI with MIGEC, and clonotypes were assembled and quantified with MiTCR. To remove erroneous sequences, TCR cDNA sequences were retained only when supported by two or more reads. Downstream repertoire analysis used the tcR package, and clonotypes were matched across fractions by CDR3 nucleotide sequence plus V segment. VDJmatch was used to annotate antigen specificity against VDJdb, with one amino acid substitution allowed in CDR3.

The specimen was CD8+ T cells sorted from blood. This receptor was obtained from a woman aged 18-29 years in good health.

The CDR3 reads as follows: CASSADYEQYF. The nucleotide sequence reads TGCGCCAGCAGCGCAGACTACGAGCAGTACTTC. The chain is made from TRBV5-1 and TRBJ2-7; the D gene assignment is ambiguous. Per the germline V gene, SGHRS is the CDR1 and YFSETQ is the CDR2. Spanning cysteine to phenylalanine, the CDR3 consists of 11 amino acids. Only the CDR3 region is kept as DNA, spanning 33 bases read in frame from base 1. V is reduced by 4 bases and J by 3 bases, leaving a spacing of 5 bases between them.